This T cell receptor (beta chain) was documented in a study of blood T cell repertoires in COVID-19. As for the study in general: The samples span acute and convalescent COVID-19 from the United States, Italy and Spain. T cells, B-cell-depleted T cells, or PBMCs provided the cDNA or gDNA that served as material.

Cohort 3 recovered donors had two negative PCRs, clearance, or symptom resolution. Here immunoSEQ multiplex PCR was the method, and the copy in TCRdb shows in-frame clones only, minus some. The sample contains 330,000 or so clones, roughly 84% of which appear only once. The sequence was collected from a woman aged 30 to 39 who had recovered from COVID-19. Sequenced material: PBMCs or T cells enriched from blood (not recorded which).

For the CDR3, the DNA is TGTGCCAGCAGTTTAGAGGGAGAATATGGCTACACCTTC. It translates to CASSLEGEYGYTF. V is TRBV12-3 or TRBV12-4 and J is TRBJ1-2; D uncertain. This CDR3 region has 13 residues. V dropped 1 base and J dropped 5 bases, with 8 bases sitting between them.